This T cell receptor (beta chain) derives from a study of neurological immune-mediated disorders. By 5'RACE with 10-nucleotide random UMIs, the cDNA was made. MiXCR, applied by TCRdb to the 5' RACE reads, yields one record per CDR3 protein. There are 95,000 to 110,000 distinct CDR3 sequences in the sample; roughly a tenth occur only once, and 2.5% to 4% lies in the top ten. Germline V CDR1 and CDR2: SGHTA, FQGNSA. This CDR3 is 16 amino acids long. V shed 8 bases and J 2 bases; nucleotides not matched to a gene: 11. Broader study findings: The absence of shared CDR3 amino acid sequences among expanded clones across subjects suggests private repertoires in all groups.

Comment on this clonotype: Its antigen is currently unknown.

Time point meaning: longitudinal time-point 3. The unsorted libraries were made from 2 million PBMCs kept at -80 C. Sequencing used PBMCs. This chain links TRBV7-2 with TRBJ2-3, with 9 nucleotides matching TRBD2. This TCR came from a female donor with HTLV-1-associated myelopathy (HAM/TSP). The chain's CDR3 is CASSGVAGVLTDTQYF. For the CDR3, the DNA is TGTGCCAGCTCGGGGGTAGCGGGGGTCCTCACAGATACGCAGTATTTT.